This passage covers 21 T cell receptor beta chains from one sample sequenced in a study of cytomegalovirus exposure and HLA in healthy donors. TCRdb's table, derived via immunoSEQ multiplex PCR, lists solely in-frame clones and lacks some. The sample has about 200,000 clones, approximately 86% seen once. Sequenced material: PBMCs. The receptors stem from a woman aged 18-29 years in good health and CMV-seronegative.

This clone has just a few counts. CDR3 bases: TGTGCCACTTCCAGGGGGCGTAGGATCGGGGAGCTGTTTTTT. It codes for CATSRGRRIGELFF. This chain connects TRBV19 to TRBJ2-2, with 8 bases identical to TRBD1. With 10 bases clipped from V and 7 bases from J, the junction kept 11 bases outside the gene matches. The CDR3 runs to 14 residues. CDR1 is LNHDA, CDR2 SQIVND, per germline (reference sequence).

This clone was recorded once. The genes are TRBV11-2 and TRBJ2-7; 9 nucleotides match TRBD2. V shed 3 bases, J shed 0 bases, and the junction held 3 bases outside the gene matches. Per germline, CDR1 SGHAT and CDR2 FQNNGV. CDR3 length: 15 amino acids. The DNA of the CDR3 is TGTGCCAGCAGCTTTAATAGCGGGAGCTCCTACGAGCAGTACTTC. Protein: CASSFNSGSSYEQYF. Full variable domain (remainder filled in from reference TRBV11-2 and TRBJ2-7): EAGVAQSPRYKIIEKRQSVAFWCNPISGHATLYWYQQILGQGPKLLIQFQNNGVVDDSQLPKDRFSAERLKGVDSTLKIQPAKLEDSAVYLCASSFNSGSSYEQYFGPGTRLTVT.

The J gene is TRBJ2-7, the V gene TRBV4-1; D is perhaps TRBD2 (5 bases). From germline, CDR1 is MGHRA and CDR2 YSYEKL. Trimming shortened V by 2 bases and J by 2 bases, and 10 bases separated the two germline ends. The CDR3 consists of 14 residues. The CDR3 loop reads CASSQFTGAYEQYF. DNA for the CDR3: TGCGCCAGCAGCCAATTCACCGGGGCCTACGAGCAGTACTTC.

V and J are TRBV18 and TRBJ1-1, with D perhaps matching TRBD1 (5 bases). This CDR3 comprises 15 residues. The V gene lost 3 bases and the J gene lost 4 bases, with 15 bases spanning the gap. Per the germline V gene, CDR1 is KGHSH and CDR2 is LQKENI. CDR3 protein: CASSPDRGGITEAFF. CDR3 sequence (DNA): TGTGCCAGCTCACCGGATAGGGGAGGTATCACTGAAGCTTTCTTT.

This chain joins TRBV5-1 and TRBJ2-7; 7 nucleotides line up with TRBD1. V dropped 4 bases and J dropped 3; count of bases not matched to a gene: 10. Per germline, CDR1 SGHRS and CDR2 YFSETQ. The CDR3 has 15 amino acids. The CDR3: CASSLRPGQYYEQYF. CDR3 nucleotide sequence: TGCGCCAGCAGCCTCCGCCCGGGACAGTACTACGAGCAGTACTTC.

V is TRBV27 and J is TRBJ2-7, with 9 bases that match TRBD1. From germline, CDR1 is MNHEY and CDR2 SMNVEV (reference sequence). The V segment lost 5 bases and the J segment 3 bases; nucleotides outside the gene matches: 8. CDR3 length equals 15 residues. The CDR3: CASSPLGTGNYEQYF. As DNA, the CDR3 is TGTGCCAGCAGTCCCCTTGGGACAGGGAACTACGAGCAGTACTTC.

V and J are TRBV30 and TRBJ2-7, with D perhaps TRBD2 (5 bases). V dropped 2 bases and J dropped 3 bases, with 8 bases sitting between them. The germline CDR1 and CDR2 sequences are GTSNPN and SVGIG (reference sequence). The CDR3 is 12 residues long. This CDR3 reads CAWSSEGYEQYF. The CDR3 coding sequence is TGTGCCTGGAGTTCTGAGGGCTACGAGCAGTACTTC.

The V call is TRBV19, the J call TRBJ2-2; D is possibly TRBD1 (5 bases). V lost 1 base, J lost 5 bases, and 14 bases lay in between. Germline lookup yields CDR1 LNHDA and CDR2 SQIVND (reference sequence). This CDR3 contains 16 residues. This CDR3 reads CASSIVGTTATGELFF. The CDR3 DNA reads as TGTGCCAGTAGTATAGTGGGAACGACAGCTACCGGGGAGCTGTTTTTT.

V usage is TRBV28 and J usage is TRBJ2-7; 8 nucleotides agree with TRBD1. Germline CDR1 and CDR2: MDHEN and SYDVKM. J was trimmed by 2 bases and V by 6 bases; bases with no gene match: 12. This CDR3 is 16 amino acids long. CDR3 coding DNA: TGTGCCAGCAGATTCGGACAGGGCGATAAAACCTACGAGCAGTACTTC. As protein: CASRFGQGDKTYEQYF.

This clone was observed once. The gene calls are TRBV6-5 and TRBJ2-7; 9 nucleotides line up with TRBD1. CDR1 and CDR2 (germline): MNHEY, SVGAGI. V shed 6 bases and J 3 bases; nucleotides not matched to a gene: 6. This CDR3 spans 14 amino acids. The CDR3 bases are TGTGCCAGCAGCCCCGGGACAGGGTTCTACGAGCAGTACTTC. Protein sequence: CASSPGTGFYEQYF.

The chain carries TRBV12-1 and TRBJ1-1; the DNA was not compared with TRBD1, the D call given in the table. TRBV12-1 is a known pseudogene. This CDR3 has 11 residues. As DNA, the CDR3 is TGTGCCAGCAGCACAGACAAAGAAGCTTTCTTT. Its protein product is CASSTDKEAFF.

The rearrangement uses TRBV10-3 and TRBJ2-2; 8 nucleotides align to TRBD2. CDR1 and CDR2 (germline): ENHRY, SYGVKD. CDR3 length: 18 amino acids. With V trimmed by 1 base and J by 8 bases, 15 bases remained unmatched. The CDR3 nucleotides are TGTGCCATCAGTGAGTTGTTATCGCGGGAGGCGCGGACGGGGGAGCTGTTTTTT. Its translation: CAISELLSREARTGELFF.

Only one count was recorded for this clone. The chain is built from TRBV5-6 and TRBJ2-5; 11 bases are a match to TRBD1. The CDR3 has 15 amino acids. Losses at the gene ends were 3 bases for V and 5 bases for J; bases not matched to a gene: 6. Germline values: CDR1 SGHDT, CDR2 YYEEEE. The DNA for the CDR3 is TGTGCCAGCAGCTATGGACAGGGGGCTACTGAGACCCAGTACTTC. Protein: CASSYGQGATETQYF.

In the case of this clone: Within the sample, other DNA sequences also encode this same CDR3. The chain uses TRBV27 and TRBJ2-4; 11 bases line up with TRBD2. Germline lookup yields CDR1 MNHEY and CDR2 SMNVEV (reference sequence). V gave up 0 bases and J gave up 1 base; unmatched junction bases: 2. The CDR3 is 17 amino acids. The CDR3 bases are TGTGCCAGCAGTTTATCTAGCGGGAGGGGGGCCAAAAACATTCAGTACTTC. Protein: CASSLSSGRGAKNIQYF.

The chain has TRBV19 and TRBJ1-2; D remains ambiguous. Per germline, CDR1 LNHDA and CDR2 SQIVND (reference sequence). This CDR3 contains 12 residues. V shed 0 bases and J shed 6 bases, with 5 bases lying between them. The CDR3 loop reads CASSIDRDGYTF. DNA of the CDR3: TGTGCCAGTAGTATAGATCGGGATGGCTACACCTTC. The full variable domain, its missing parts supplied by reference TRBV19 and TRBJ1-2, is DGGITQSPKYLFRKEGQNVTLSCEQNLNHDAMYWYRQDPGQGLRLIYYSQIVNDFQKGDIAEGYSVSREKKESFPLTVTSAQKNPTAFYLCASSIDRDGYTFGSGTRLTVV.

V is TRBV4-1 and J is TRBJ2-7; D unclear. With 0 bases removed from V and 2 bases from J, the gap between germline ends came to 11 bases. This CDR3 has 15 amino acids. In germline, CDR1 is MGHRA, CDR2 YSYEKL. CDR3 sequence reads: CASSQEHYSTYEQYF. Written as DNA, the CDR3 is TGCGCCAGCAGCCAAGAACACTATTCGACCTACGAGCAGTACTTC.

The chain employs TRBV5-4 and TRBJ2-1, with TRBD1 identical over 7 bases. CDR1 is SGHNT, CDR2 YYREEE, per germline (reference sequence). Trimming cost V 4 bases and J 1 base; bases outside gene matches: 5. The CDR3 length is 15 residues. CDR3 DNA sequence: TGTGCCAGCAGCCTACCGACAGGGTCCTACAATGAGCAGTTCTTC. Residues: CASSLPTGSYNEQFF. Using reference TRBV5-4 and TRBJ2-1 for the parts outside the CDR3, the full variable domain is ETGVTQSPTHLIKTRGQQVTLRCSSQSGHNTVSWYQQALGQGPQFIFQYYREEENGRGNFPPRFSGLQFPNYSSELNVNALELDDSALYLCASSLPTGSYNEQFFGPGTRLTVL.

Here the CDR3 DNA reads TGTGCCCGATCAGGGGCAAAGCTATCCGGGGAGCTGTTTTTT. Translating it yields CARSGAKLSGELFF. The gene calls are TRBV30 and TRBJ2-2, with TRBD1 as a possible D gene (6 bases). Germline values: CDR1 GTSNPN, CDR2 SVGIG (reference sequence). This CDR3 has 14 residues. V lost 8 bases to trimming and J lost 6 bases, with 19 bases between them.

This clone appeared a single time. For the CDR3, the DNA is TGCGCCAGCAGCCAAGGGACTAGCGCATACAATGAGCAGTTCTTC. Translating gives CASSQGTSAYNEQFF. The chain uses TRBV4-1 and TRBJ2-1, with 9 bases lining up with TRBD2. The CDR3 is made up of 15 amino acids. V trimming: 1 base; J trimming: 4 bases; junction bases outside the gene matches: 2. Germline CDR1 is MGHRA and CDR2 is YSYEKL.

This chain uses TRBV4-1 with TRBJ2-5, with 9 bases identical to TRBD2. This CDR3 comprises 14 residues. V dropped 4 bases and J dropped 3; count of bases not matched to a gene: 3. Germline CDR1 reads MGHRA; CDR2 reads YSYEKL. The CDR3, as DNA: TGCGCCAGCAGCCTTAGCGGGAGCGAAGAGACCCAGTACTTC. This sequence encodes CASSLSGSEETQYF.

The rearrangement links TRBV27 to TRBJ1-5; 9 nucleotides line up with TRBD1. The ends lost 8 bases at V and 5 bases at J; junction bases unmatched: 4. This CDR3 has 13 residues. CDR1 is MNHEY and CDR2 is SMNVEV in the germline V gene (reference sequence). CDR3 DNA: TGTGCCAGCTCAGACAGGGGGTATCAGCCCCAGCATTTT. Its translation: CASSDRGYQPQHF.